This T cell receptor beta chain comes out of a study of cytomegalovirus exposure and HLA in healthy donors. Study results and limitations: The presence/absence work took it that sequencing depth was about the same across donors. There were reportedly fewer N-insertions in an Asian-associated ancestry cluster than the approximately 600-donor mean, in a later analysis.

Germline V lookup: CDR1 SGHNT, CDR2 YYREEE (reference sequence). The CDR3 spans 14 residues. The junction had 5 bases not matched to a gene; V was cut back by 4 bases and J by 8 bases. In nominal health when sampled, donors likely had unrecorded immune exposures nonetheless. On this clone: Antigen: not known.

The study ran its PCR with 60 Vbeta and 13 Jbeta primers. Assay used: immunoSEQ multiplex PCR; TCRdb lists only in-frame clones, some missing. The table lists about 150,000 clones, roughly 84% of them singletons. Source material: PBMCs. The receptor was derived from a man under 40 in good health and CMV-seropositive. The rearrangement uses TRBV5-4 and TRBJ2-2; 10 bases align to TRBD2. For the CDR3, the DNA is TGTGCCAGCAGCGCACCACTAGCGGGAGGGGAGCTGTTTTTT. Translated: CASSAPLAGGELFF.